These T cell receptor beta chains were read from a single sample in a study of blood T cell repertoires in COVID-19. Sequencing was performed with immunoSEQ multiplex PCR; in TCRdb, only in-frame clones are kept and a portion is missing. This repertoire shows approximately 70,000 clones, 75% to 90% found once; its top ten account for about 2.5%. Sequenced: peripheral blood. These receptors were taken from an elderly man with active or convalescent COVID-19. Each CDR3 is given with its conserved first and last residue. The D gene is left open where the match is weak. A row's size may be missing; if present it is once, few, many or a size class.

TRBV5-4	TRBJ1-1	NA	NA	CASSLTGQNTEAFF	TGTGCCAGCAGCTTGACCGGACAGAACACTGAAGCTTTCTTT
TRBV5-1	TRBJ2-7	NA	NA	CASRRAGSTESSYEQYF	TGCGCCAGCAGAAGAGCGGGTAGTACTGAGAGCTCCTACGAGCAGTACTTC
TRBV6-1	TRBJ1-4	NA	NA	CASSEPQGGNEKLFF	TGTGCCAGCAGTGAACCTCAAGGAGGTAATGAAAAACTGTTTTTT
TRBV3-1/TRBV3-2	TRBJ2-3	once	NA	CASSHLGTDTQYF	TGTGCCAGCAGCCATCTCGGTACAGATACGCAGTATTTT
TRBV19	TRBJ2-1	NA	TRBD2	CASGTRGGEQFF	TGTGCCAGCGGGACTAGGGGCGGTGAGCAGTTCTTC
TRBV3-1/TRBV3-2	TRBJ2-5	NA	TRBD2	CASSQAGGRETQYF	TGTGCCAGCAGCCAAGCGGGGGGGCGGGAGACCCAGTACTTC
TRBV11-2	TRBJ1-1	NA	TRBD1	CASSFRDRVGEAFF	TGTGCCAGCAGCTTCCGGGACAGGGTTGGTGAAGCTTTCTTT
TRBV10-2	TRBJ1-1	NA	TRBD1	CASRGGQLNTEAFF	TGCGCCAGCAGGGGGGGACAGTTGAACACTGAAGCTTTCTTT
TRBV27	TRBJ1-2	few	TRBD1	CASSWTGGERGYTF	TGTGCCAGCAGTTGGACAGGGGGCGAGCGAGGCTACACCTTC
TRBV18	TRBJ1-1	NA	NA	CASSPRGDTEAFF	TGTGCCAGCTCACCCAGGGGTGACACTGAAGCTTTCTTT
TRBV5-5	TRBJ1-2	NA	NA	CASSYYGIYGYTF	TGTGCCAGCAGTTACTACGGGATCTATGGCTACACCTTC
TRBV3-1/TRBV3-2	TRBJ1-6	NA	NA	CASSPTAGPSPLHF	TGTGCCAGCAGCCCCACAGCGGGGCCATCACCCCTCCACTTT
TRBV10-3	TRBJ2-7	few	NA	CAISESMSQAPSYEQYF	TGTGCCATCAGTGAGTCGATGTCTCAGGCACCCTCCTACGAGCAGTACTTC
TRBV19	TRBJ2-3	NA	TRBD2	CASKASGGVDTQYF	TGTGCCAGTAAGGCTAGCGGGGGGGTAGATACGCAGTATTTT
TRBV5-1	TRBJ1-6	NA	TRBD1	CASSLRPGTDYSPLHF	TGCGCCAGCAGCTTGAGACCTGGGACAGATTATTCACCCCTCCACTTT
TRBV5-1	TRBJ2-2	NA	TRBD2	CASSSQLAGELFF	TGCGCCAGCAGCTCACAACTAGCGGGAGAGCTGTTTTTT
TRBV9	TRBJ1-2	NA	TRBD1	CASSAGRTGGGYTF	TGTGCCAGCAGCGCCGGCAGGACAGGGGGTGGCTACACCTTC
TRBV20-1	TRBJ1-3	NA	TRBD1	CSASGQGSSRTIYF	TGCAGTGCTAGTGGACAGGGTAGTTCCCGCACCATATATTTT
TRBV9	TRBJ2-2	NA	TRBD2	CASSVGGSFNTGELFF	TGTGCCAGCAGCGTGGGCGGGAGCTTTAACACCGGGGAGCTGTTTTTT
TRBV7-8	TRBJ1-2	NA	NA	CASTTRASRMDYGYTF	TGTGCCAGCACGACGCGGGCCTCTCGAATGGACTATGGCTACACCTTC
TRBV7-9	TRBJ1-3	NA	NA	CASSLSSSGNTIYF	TGTGCCAGCAGCTTATCTAGCTCTGGAAACACCATATATTTT
TRBV29-1	TRBJ2-3	NA	NA	CSVPEGGSLAETSTDTQYF	TGCAGCGTCCCCGAGGGGGGGAGTCTGGCGGAGACTAGCACAGATACGCAGTATTTT
TRBV18	TRBJ2-2	NA	TRBD2	CASSPEGTSGRTGELFF	TGTGCCAGCTCACCGGAGGGGACTAGCGGGAGAACCGGGGAGCTGTTTTTT
TRBV5-1	TRBJ2-5	NA	NA	CASSLTVETQYF	TGCGCCAGCAGCTTGACAGTGGAGACCCAGTACTTC
TRBV3-1/TRBV3-2	TRBJ2-6	NA	NA	CASTAHSGANVLTF	TGTGCCAGCACTGCGCACTCTGGGGCCAACGTCCTGACTTTC
TRBV6-5	TRBJ1-2	NA	TRBD1	CASTITGGAGYGYTF	TGTGCCAGCACTATCACAGGGGGCGCCGGCTATGGCTACACCTTC
TRBV28	TRBJ2-6	NA	NA	CASSSGSSGANVLTF	TGTGCCAGCAGTTCGGGGAGCTCTGGGGCCAACGTCCTGACTTTC
TRBV6-2/TRBV6-3	TRBJ2-5	NA	NA	CASSSVKGAQTQYF	TGTGCCAGCAGTTCCGTAAAAGGGGCCCAGACCCAGTACTTC
TRBV10-1	TRBJ1-5	NA	NA	CASSENPFLRAYSNQPQHF	TGCGCCAGCAGTGAAAACCCCTTTCTCAGGGCGTATAGCAATCAGCCCCAGCATTTT
TRBV3-1/TRBV3-2	TRBJ2-7	NA	TRBD1	CASSQETGTGKSYEQYF	TGTGCCAGCAGCCAGGAGACCGGGACAGGGAAATCCTACGAGCAGTACTTC
TRBV7-2	TRBJ1-3	NA	TRBD1	CASSLLRGLGNTIYF	TGTGCCAGCAGCTTATTAAGGGGGCTTGGAAACACCATATATTTT
TRBV7-9	TRBJ1-6	NA	TRBD1	CASSQSTGMGSPLHF	TGTGCCAGCAGCCAATCGACAGGGATGGGGTCACCCCTCCACTTT
TRBV18	TRBJ1-5	NA	NA	CASSGDSVVGPQHF	TGTGCCAGCTCCGGGGACTCTGTGGTGGGGCCCCAGCATTTT
TRBV10-3	TRBJ1-4	NA	NA	CAISAKQGIKENEKLFF	TGTGCCATCAGTGCTAAACAGGGCATCAAAGAAAATGAAAAACTGTTTTTT
TRBV5-6	TRBJ1-5	NA	NA	CASSFGGQPQHF	TGTGCCAGCAGCTTCGGCGGACAGCCCCAGCATTTT
TRBV5-1	TRBJ1-2	few	NA	CASSLGTLRDTGYTF	TGCGCCAGCAGCTTGGGTACCCTAAGGGACACGGGCTACACCTTC
TRBV4-3	TRBJ1-4	few	TRBD1	CASSAWTGGNEKLFF	TGCGCCAGCAGCGCCTGGACAGGGGGGAATGAAAAACTGTTTTTT
TRBV2	TRBJ1-6	NA	NA	CASRQGIEYPPLHF	TGTGCCAGCAGGCAGGGCATTGAATACCCACCCCTCCACTTT
TRBV6-5	TRBJ2-5	NA	NA	CASSPPLRGGETQYF	TGTGCCAGCAGCCCACCTTTGAGGGGAGGAGAGACCCAGTACTTC
TRBV6-5	TRBJ1-5	NA	NA	CASKGIEEVQPQHF	TGTGCCAGCAAAGGAATTGAGGAGGTCCAGCCCCAGCATTTT
TRBV7-2	TRBJ2-7	NA	NA	CASIQDATGPYEQYF	TGTGCCAGTATTCAGGACGCCACAGGGCCCTACGAGCAGTACTTC
TRBV6-1	TRBJ2-5	NA	TRBD2	CASSPRAGVWETQYF	TGTGCCAGCAGTCCTAGAGCGGGGGTGTGGGAGACCCAGTACTTC
TRBV7-9	TRBJ1-4	NA	NA	CASSEGGRGMYEKLFF	TGTGCCAGCAGCGAGGGAGGGCGGGGGATGTATGAAAAACTGTTTTTT
TRBV9	TRBJ1-3	once	TRBD1	CASSGPRQGKTSGNTIYF	TGTGCCAGCAGCGGCCCTAGACAGGGAAAAACCTCTGGAAACACCATATATTTT
TRBV4-3	TRBJ1-5	NA	TRBD1	CASSRNQGENQPQHF	TGCGCCAGCAGCAGGAACCAGGGGGAAAATCAGCCCCAGCATTTT
TRBV19	TRBJ2-1	NA	TRBD2	CASSRGESRNEQFF	TGTGCCAGTAGTCGGGGGGAGTCAAGAAATGAGCAGTTCTTC
TRBV27	TRBJ1-1	NA	NA	CASSSQTGNTEAFF	TGTGCCAGCAGTTCCCAGACAGGGAACACTGAAGCTTTCTTT
TRBV2	TRBJ1-2	NA	NA	CASKDEGYGYTF	TGTGCCAGCAAGGACGAGGGCTATGGCTACACCTTC
TRBV5-1	TRBJ1-1	NA	NA	CASSLGQMNTEAFF	TGCGCCAGCAGCTTGGGCCAGATGAACACTGAAGCTTTCTTT
TRBV3-1/TRBV3-2	TRBJ2-5	NA	NA	CAYCLPATRLTRETQYF	TGTGCCTACTGTCTTCCCGCAACGAGACTGACCCGGGAGACCCAGTACTTC
TRBV11-2	TRBJ1-1	NA	NA	CASSAGPGNTEAFF	TGTGCCAGCAGCGCGGGACCGGGAAACACTGAAGCTTTCTTT
TRBV4-3	TRBJ2-3	NA	TRBD2	CASSQGVAGGPDTQYF	TGCGCCAGCAGCCAGGGTGTAGCGGGAGGGCCAGATACGCAGTATTTT
TRBV19	TRBJ2-1	NA	NA	CASSIDRTVYNEQFF	TGTGCCAGTAGTATAGACAGGACAGTTTACAATGAGCAGTTCTTC
TRBV2	TRBJ1-6	NA	NA	CASNPRRPGSNSPLHF	TGTGCCAGCAACCCTCGCCGGCCGGGGAGTAATTCACCCCTCCACTTT
TRBV7-9	TRBJ2-3	NA	TRBD2	CASKTRGGTDTQYF	TGTGCCAGCAAAACTCGGGGGGGCACAGATACGCAGTATTTT
TRBV2	TRBJ1-6	NA	TRBD1	CASSEGQGSSPLHF	TGTGCCAGCAGTGAAGGACAGGGGAGTTCACCCCTCCACTTT
TRBV19	TRBJ2-5	NA	TRBD1	CASPDRGETQYF	TGTGCCAGCCCGGACAGGGGTGAGACCCAGTACTTC
TRBV4-1	TRBJ1-1	NA	NA	CASSPQSGRAPNTEAFF	TGCGCCAGCAGCCCCCAAAGTGGCAGGGCGCCAAACACTGAAGCTTTCTTT
TRBV30	TRBJ1-1	NA	TRBD1	CAWSGQAGTEAFF	TGTGCCTGGAGCGGACAGGCAGGCACTGAAGCTTTCTTT
TRBV11-2	TRBJ2-7	NA	NA	CASSLETSNYEQYF	TGTGCCAGCAGCTTAGAGACTAGTAATTACGAGCAGTACTTC